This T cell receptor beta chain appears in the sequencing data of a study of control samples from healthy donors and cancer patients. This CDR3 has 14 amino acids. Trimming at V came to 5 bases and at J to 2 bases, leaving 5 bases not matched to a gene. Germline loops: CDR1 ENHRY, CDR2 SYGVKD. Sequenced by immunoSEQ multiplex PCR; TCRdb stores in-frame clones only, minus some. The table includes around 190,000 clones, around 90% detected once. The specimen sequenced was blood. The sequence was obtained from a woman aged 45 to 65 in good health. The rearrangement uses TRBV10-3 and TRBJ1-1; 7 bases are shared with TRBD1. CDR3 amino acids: CAISPQGFNTEAFF. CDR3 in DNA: TGTGCCATCAGTCCACAGGGGTTTAACACTGAAGCTTTCTTT.